This record concerns one TCR beta chain sequence. No antigen is known for it. CDR1 is MNHEY, CDR2 SVGAGI, per germline. The CDR3 has 13 amino acids. Trimming removed 9 bases from V and 5 bases from J; junction bases left unmatched: 5. This entry is derived from a study of cytomegalovirus exposure and HLA in healthy donors. Study-wide points: It was 164 TCR beta chains that were listed as cytomegalovirus-associated. The productive fraction for most TCR beta V segments was about 87% or about 30% in an earlier analysis. The study reported that TCR beta sequences accurately predicted HLA-A and HLA-B alleles in most subjects. Analyses of presence and absence presupposed an approximately uniform sequencing depth across donors.

This PCR relied on a set of 60 Vbeta primers and 13 Jbeta primers. Clones were sequenced by immunoSEQ multiplex PCR, and TCRdb holds only the in-frame ones, with some missing. The data hold 100,000 to 150,000 clones, with around 80% observed a single time. The receptor was derived from a female donor in good health and CMV-seronegative. The sequenced material came from PBMCs. The V call is TRBV6-5, the J call TRBJ2-7, with 12 nucleotides matching TRBD2. The CDR3, as DNA: TGTGCCAGTAGTAGGACTAGCGGGAACGAGCAGTACTTC. It translates to CASSRTSGNEQYF.